This is a list of T cell receptor beta chains from one sample in a study of OX40 agonist ivuxolimab in advanced cancers. Measured with immunoSEQ multiplex PCR; TCRdb has only the in-frame clones, and not every one. Among tens of thousands of clones, roughly 87% were seen once, and the ten largest hold 26%. The specimen was CD4+ or CD8+ T cells sorted from blood, collected in a trial of the OX40 agonist ivuxolimab. The receptors here all came from an adult with an advanced solid tumor such as melanoma, head and neck, liver or kidney cancer. The conserved cysteine and the conserved F or W are not part of the CDR3 here. The order of the fields is clone size, V gene, CDR3 protein. For some rows the clone size is stated as once, few or many, or as a class when expanded; others skip it.

clone size: -; V gene: TRBV25-1; CDR3 protein: ASSENNEKLF
clone size: -; V gene: TRBV28; CDR3 protein: ASSLMARLAHTGELF
clone size: -; V gene: TRBV15; CDR3 protein: ATSTRTGYGEQY
clone size: -; V gene: TRBV5-6; CDR3 protein: ASSSRFRNNEQF
clone size: -; V gene: TRBV6-5; CDR3 protein: ASSYQGHTEAF
clone size: -; V gene: TRBV9; CDR3 protein: ASSVAPYLGYEQY
clone size: -; V gene: TRBV9; CDR3 protein: ASSPSPTALIYNEQF
clone size: -; V gene: TRBV7-8; CDR3 protein: ASSFGWGVSYEQY
clone size: -; V gene: TRBV9; CDR3 protein: ASSVTPSGSVYEQY
clone size: once; V gene: TRBV9; CDR3 protein: ASSVYGQGPQH
clone size: -; V gene: TRBV18; CDR3 protein: ASSPWTGEEAF
clone size: -; V gene: TRBV9; CDR3 protein: ASSPQGRKGSIQY
clone size: few; V gene: TRBV5-6; CDR3 protein: ASSDSGDGYT
clone size: -; V gene: TRBV9; CDR3 protein: ASSSTYREEKLF
clone size: -; V gene: TRBV5-1; CDR3 protein: ASSLMLAGDTDTQY
clone size: -; V gene: TRBV19; CDR3 protein: ASSFGASPAPLH
clone size: -; V gene: TRBV19; CDR3 protein: ASSSGGRAGEQY
clone size: -; V gene: TRBV5-1; CDR3 protein: ASSFSRNTGELF
clone size: -; V gene: TRBV9; CDR3 protein: ASSASPGRLTEAF
clone size: -; V gene: TRBV6-6; CDR3 protein: ASSQLDTGELF
clone size: -; V gene: TRBV10-1; CDR3 protein: ASRGPPEREGDTGELF
clone size: -; V gene: TRBV10-3; CDR3 protein: AISSGGVRDTQY
clone size: -; V gene: TRBV5-1; CDR3 protein: ASSLIGSGTDTQY
clone size: -; V gene: TRBV7-7; CDR3 protein: ASSPGNSYEQY
clone size: -; V gene: TRBV11-2; CDR3 protein: ASSLGAGAGYGYT
clone size: -; V gene: TRBV13; CDR3 protein: ASSLGQGGNTIY